This T cell receptor beta chain was recorded in a study of blood T cell repertoires in COVID-19 (dated by TCRdb to the early 2020s). At the level of the whole study: Collaborator samples came from the United States, Italy and Spain and covered acute and convalescent phases of COVID-19. The repertoires were released in a freely available public database meant as a resource for research on the immune response to SARS-CoV-2. Deeply sampled blood TCRbeta repertoires from subjects exposed to, actively infected with, or recovered from COVID-19 were included in the dataset. The samples were drawn from the first 160 participants of the ongoing ImmuneRACE study and from roughly 1,300 subjects provided by 6 global collaborators. A de-identified subject ID, COVID-19 status, age in years and sex were almost always included in the sample metadata. The prospective study material was composed of cDNA or gDNA derived from T cells, B-cell-depleted T cells, or PBMCs. Where available, HLA class I and class II types were taken from metadata supplied by the sample provider and were not determined by assay-based typing.

Including the terminal cysteine and phenylalanine, the CDR3 comprises 12 residues. Solely the CDR3 DNA is kept, with 36 bases framed from the first base. The germline V gene provides CDR1 ENHRY and CDR2 SYGVKD. The germline V and J ends show losses of 6 bases and 6 bases respectively, and no gene match explains 2 bases of the junction. TCRbeta CDR3 regions were amplified from genomic DNA using the immunoSEQ Assay, a bias-controlled multiplex PCR. The original pipeline was this. Nucleated cell counts per sample were estimated from amplification of reference gene primers within the assay. To quantify the absolute abundance of each unique TCRbeta CDR3 rearrangement, sequence reads were collapsed and filtered. For each sample, productive Simpson clonality was calculated as the square root of Simpson's diversity index over productive rearrangements. TCRdb re-hosts the immuneACCESS table, in-frame sequences only. Its copies lack some clones; in the studies checked, an unresolved V gene accounts for under half of them, and the cause for the rest is not known. D and trimming come from the DNA, and the V and J calls and clone size come from that table. This sample holds a few hundred thousand clones; roughly 90% were observed only once. Jointly, the top ten make up roughly 6.7% of the sample.

This clone was recorded once. No cognate antigen has been identified for it. Within one base of it there is no much larger clone, and no base qualities were kept. Here is what the overall study found, with its caveats: How much clinical and demographic metadata was included differed by source and by participant, and the metadata was provided uncurated.

A second Seattle source provided samples from volunteer blood donors who had recovered from COVID-19. Each collaborating institution followed its own protocols to collect whole blood in K2EDTA tubes. For TCRbeta analysis, collaborator samples were shipped as frozen whole blood, as isolated PBMCs, or as DNA extracted from either sample type. This clonotype was obtained from a man younger than 35 who had recovered from COVID-19. The chain is made from TRBV10-3 and TRBJ2-7, with 10 middle bases fitting TRBD1. Source material: peripheral blood. This receptor has the CDR3 CAIRTGGFEQYF. The DNA reads as follows: TGTGCCATCAGGACAGGGGGCTTCGAGCAGTACTTC.